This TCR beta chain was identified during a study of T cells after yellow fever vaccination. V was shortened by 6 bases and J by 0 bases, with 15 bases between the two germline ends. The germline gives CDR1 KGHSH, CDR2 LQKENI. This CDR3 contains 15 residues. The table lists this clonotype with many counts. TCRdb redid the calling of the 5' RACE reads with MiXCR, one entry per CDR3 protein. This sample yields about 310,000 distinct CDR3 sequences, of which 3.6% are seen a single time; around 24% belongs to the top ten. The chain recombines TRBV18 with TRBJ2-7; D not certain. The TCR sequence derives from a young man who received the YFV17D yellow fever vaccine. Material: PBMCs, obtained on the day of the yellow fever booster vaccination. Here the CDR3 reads CASSPRGRSSYEQYF. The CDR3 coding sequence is TGTGCCAGCTCCCCCCGTGGCCGAAGCTCCTACGAGCAGTACTTC.